This T cell receptor beta chain emerged from a study of cytomegalovirus exposure and HLA in healthy donors. This clone was counted a few times. Its cognate antigen is unknown. Assay used: immunoSEQ multiplex PCR; TCRdb lists only in-frame clones, some missing. In the table there are about 250,000 clones, about 87% of which are singletons. Whole-study findings and limits: Testing in vitro showed three CMV-associated chains specific for CMV antigens.

Looked up from germline, CDR1 is MDHEN and CDR2 is SYDVKM. The CDR3 extends over 12 amino acids. The junction had 3 bases not matched to a gene; V was cut back by 7 bases and J by 5 bases. Sequences were obtained from PBMCs. The J gene is TRBJ1-1, the V gene TRBV28; 8 bases agree with TRBD1. This receptor was taken from a man between 18 and 29 years old in good health and CMV-seronegative. The DNA of the CDR3 is TGTGCCAGCAACAGGGGGTGGACTGAAGCTTTCTTT. Amino acids: CASNRGWTEAFF.